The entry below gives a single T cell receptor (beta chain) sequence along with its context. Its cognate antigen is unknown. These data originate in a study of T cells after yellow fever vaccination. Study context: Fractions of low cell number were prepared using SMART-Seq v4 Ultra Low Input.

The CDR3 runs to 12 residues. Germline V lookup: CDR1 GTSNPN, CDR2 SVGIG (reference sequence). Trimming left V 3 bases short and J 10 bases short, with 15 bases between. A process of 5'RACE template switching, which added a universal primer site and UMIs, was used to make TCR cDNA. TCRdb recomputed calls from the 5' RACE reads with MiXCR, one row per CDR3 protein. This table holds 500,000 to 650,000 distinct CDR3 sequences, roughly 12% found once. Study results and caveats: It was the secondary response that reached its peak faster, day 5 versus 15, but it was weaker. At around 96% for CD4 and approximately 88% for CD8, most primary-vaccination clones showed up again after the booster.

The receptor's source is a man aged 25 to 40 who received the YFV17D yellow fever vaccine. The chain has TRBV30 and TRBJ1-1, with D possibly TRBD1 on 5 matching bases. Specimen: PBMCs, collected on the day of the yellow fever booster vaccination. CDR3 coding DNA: TGTGCCTGGAGGGGGAACGGCGGGGGAGCTTTCTTT. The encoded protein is CAWRGNGGGAFF.